Presented here are 22 T cell receptor beta chains from one specimen sequenced in a study of blood T cell repertoires in COVID-19. Generated by immunoSEQ multiplex PCR, the TCRdb table keeps only in-frame clones and is missing some. The table records some 300,000 clones, about 90% of them present only once. The specimen was PBMCs or T cells enriched from blood (not recorded which). Every receptor here comes from a woman aged 25-40 years who had recovered from COVID-19.

This clone has a handful of counts. The chain employs TRBV13 and TRBJ2-1; 7 nucleotides agree with TRBD1. The germline V gene encodes CDR1 PRHDT and CDR2 FYEKMQ (reference sequence). With 5 bases clipped from V and 8 bases from J, the junction kept 9 bases outside the gene matches. The CDR3 totals 14 residues. CDR3 residues: CASSPSTGPDEQFF. CDR3 nucleotide sequence: TGTGCCAGCAGCCCCTCGACAGGGCCCGATGAGCAGTTCTTC.

V usage is TRBV10-3 and J usage is TRBJ2-7; TRBD1 agrees at 8 bases. This CDR3 comprises 16 residues. Germline loops: CDR1 ENHRY, CDR2 SYGVKD. The V gene end was trimmed by 4 bases and the J gene end by 5 bases; junction bases not matched to a gene: 13. In DNA, the CDR3 is TGTGCCATCAGTGGTAATTCCGGGACAGGTACTCACGAGCAGTACTTC. This encodes CAISGNSGTGTHEQYF.

The rearrangement links TRBV6-5 to TRBJ2-7; 8 bases line up with TRBD1. Germline-derived CDR1 and CDR2 are MNHEY and SVGAGI. The CDR3 runs 15 residues. J gave up 0 bases and V 6 bases, and 7 bases lay outside the gene matches. The CDR3 protein is CASSRGTGGSYEQYF. The DNA of the CDR3 is TGTGCCAGCAGCCGCGGGACAGGAGGCTCCTACGAGCAGTACTTC.

V is TRBV7-2 and J is TRBJ2-3; TRBD1 is a possible D gene (5 bases). The CDR3 spans 14 residues. The V and J ends lost 5 bases and 6 bases respectively, with 15 bases between them. CDR1 is SGHTA and CDR2 is FQGNSA in the germline V gene. The DNA of the CDR3 is TGTGCCAGCAGCCAACGGCAGGGCCGGGATACGCAGTATTTT. Its translation: CASSQRQGRDTQYF.

The chain uses TRBV30 and TRBJ1-1, with TRBD1 identical over 9 bases. V shed 3 bases, J shed 2 bases, and the junction held 1 base outside the gene matches. Germline-derived CDR1 and CDR2 are GTSNPN and SVGIG (reference sequence). The CDR3 consists of 13 residues. The CDR3 spells CAWRQGANTEAFF. The CDR3 DNA follows: TGTGCCTGGAGACAGGGGGCAAACACTGAAGCTTTCTTT.

The chain couples TRBV7-9 to TRBJ1-2; D is possibly TRBD1 (6 bases). CDR3 size: 15 residues. The V end was cut by 5 bases, the J end by 4 bases, with 17 bases between. Germline loops: CDR1 SEHNR, CDR2 FQNEAQ (reference sequence). CDR3 coding DNA: TGTGCCAGCAGCCAGGGGCAGGCCCAGGGCTATGGCTACACCTTC. This codes for CASSQGQAQGYGYTF.

The chain recombines TRBV5-1 with TRBJ2-5; tentative D call: TRBD1 (6 bases). The germline CDR1 and CDR2 sequences are SGHRS and YFSETQ. V was trimmed by 1 base and J by 2 bases, leaving 30 bases between them. There are 21 residues in the CDR3. This CDR3 reads CASSLIGRGGSGHPIQETQYF. The CDR3 region has the DNA TGCGCCAGCAGCTTGATCGGTCGAGGTGGGTCGGGACACCCAATACAAGAGACCCAGTACTTC.

V usage is TRBV20-1 and J usage is TRBJ1-4; TRBD1 aligns across 7 bases. In germline, CDR1 is DFQATT, CDR2 SNEGSKA (reference sequence). V was clipped by 3 bases and J by 5 bases; unmatched bases: 6. The CDR3 has 14 residues. The CDR3 DNA is TGCAGTGCTAGTCTGAGGGGGCTGAATGAAAAACTGTTTTTT. Translated: CSASLRGLNEKLFF.

V usage is TRBV19 and J usage is TRBJ2-3, with TRBD2 as a possible D gene (6 bases). Germline V gene lookup returns CDR1 LNHDA and CDR2 SQIVND (reference sequence). There are 14 residues in the CDR3. The V end lost 4 bases, the J end lost 5 bases, and 13 bases lay between the germline ends. CDR3 bases: TGTGCCAGTAGTAGAGGGACCGGGGGAGATACGCAGTATTTT. This gives the protein CASSRGTGGDTQYF.

This chain joins TRBV28 and TRBJ2-1; no firm D call. Trimming took 6 bases from V and 2 from J, leaving 11 bases between them. The CDR3 has 14 amino acids. Germline lookup yields CDR1 MDHEN and CDR2 SYDVKM. The CDR3 protein is CASRTTTTYNEQFF. The CDR3 coding sequence is TGTGCCAGCAGAACTACTACAACCTACAATGAGCAGTTCTTC.

The chain is built from TRBV3-1 (or the pseudogene TRBV3-2) and TRBJ2-3; D may be TRBD2 (6 bases). There are 16 residues in the CDR3. Trimming stripped 1 base from V and 0 bases from J, with 11 bases between. Germline V gene sequence: CDR1 LGHDT, CDR2 YNNKEL (reference sequence). The CDR3 sequence is CASSQGGVPSTDTQYF. The DNA for the CDR3 is TGTGCCAGCAGCCAAGGGGGGGTGCCTAGCACAGATACGCAGTATTTT.

The chain is built from TRBV5-1 and TRBJ2-3; 15 bases align to TRBD2. The junction had 10 bases not matched to a gene; V was cut back by 3 bases and J by 2 bases. Germline CDR1 reads SGHRS; CDR2 reads YFSETQ. The CDR3 covers 19 residues. The CDR3 region is CASSSGLAGGSAHTDTQYF. CDR3 DNA: TGCGCCAGCAGCTCCGGACTAGCGGGGGGGTCAGCCCACACAGATACGCAGTATTTT.

The V and J genes are TRBV12-3 or TRBV12-4 and TRBJ1-1; D gene ambiguous. The ends were cut back, 1 base at V and 4 bases at J, with 4 bases in the middle. The CDR3 extends over 12 amino acids. The CDR3 sequence is CASSLDITEAFF. In DNA form, the CDR3 reads TGTGCCAGCAGTTTAGATATCACTGAAGCTTTCTTT.

This clone has just a few counts. The chain carries TRBV4-1 and TRBJ2-7; D gene ambiguous. The CDR3 contains 13 residues. The germline CDR1 and CDR2 sequences are MGHRA and YSYEKL. The ends were cut back, 0 bases at V and 3 bases at J, with 6 bases in the middle. CDR3 coding DNA: TGCGCCAGCAGCCAAGATTCCCTCTACGAGCAGTACTTC. Translated, it gives CASSQDSLYEQYF.

This chain joins TRBV6-5 and TRBJ1-5; 9 bases are shared with TRBD1. Per the germline V gene, CDR1 is MNHEY and CDR2 is SVGAGI. Germline trimming cut 6 bases from V and 4 bases from J; bases unmatched to any gene: 1. The CDR3 has 13 residues. Here the CDR3 DNA reads TGTGCCAGCAGGACAGGGGGAAATCAGCCCCAGCATTTT. Translating gives CASRTGGNQPQHF.

The V call is TRBV3-1 (or the pseudogene TRBV3-2), the J call TRBJ1-2; possibly TRBD1 for D (5 bases). This CDR3 contains 14 residues. Germline V gene lookup returns CDR1 LGHDT and CDR2 YNNKEL (reference sequence). V was trimmed by 0 bases and J by 2 bases, leaving 7 bases between them. For the CDR3, the DNA is TGTGCCAGCAGCCAAGATGGGGCGAACTATGGCTACACCTTC. Its translation: CASSQDGANYGYTF.

This clone was detected a few times. The gene calls are TRBV3-1 (or the pseudogene TRBV3-2) and TRBJ2-7; D is ambiguous. CDR3 length equals 12 residues. The germline V gene encodes CDR1 LGHDT and CDR2 YNNKEL (reference sequence). The V gene lost 2 bases and the J gene lost 0 bases, with 2 bases spanning the gap. CDR3 nucleotides: TGTGCCAGCAGCCAATACTCCTACGAGCAGTACTTC. As protein: CASSQYSYEQYF.

This clone has only a few counts. This chain connects TRBV3-1 (or the pseudogene TRBV3-2) to TRBJ2-2, with D unclear. Trimming left V 1 base short and J 3 bases short, with 6 bases between. The CDR3 runs 14 residues. Looked up from germline, CDR1 is LGHDT and CDR2 is YNNKEL (reference sequence). The CDR3 DNA reads as TGTGCCAGCAGCCAAGCCCCCGACACCGGGGAGCTGTTTTTT. It yields the protein CASSQAPDTGELFF.

The J gene is TRBJ2-1, the V gene TRBV18; D uncertain. CDR3 size: 16 residues. Trimming left V 3 bases short and J 1 base short, with 13 bases between. Germline CDR1 reads KGHSH; CDR2 reads LQKENI. CDR3 sequence (DNA): TGTGCCAGCTCACCTTTGGCGGCCCAATCCTACAATGAGCAGTTCTTC. This gives the protein CASSPLAAQSYNEQFF. Supplemented by reference TRBV18 and TRBJ2-1, the full variable domain reads NAGVMQNPRHLVRRRGQEARLRCSPMKGHSHVYWYRQLPEEGLKFMVYLQKENIIDESGMPKERFSAEFPKEGPSILRIQQVVRGDSAAYFCASSPLAAQSYNEQFFGPGTRLTVL.

The rearrangement uses TRBV27 and TRBJ2-7, with a tentative D call TRBD1 (6 bases). The CDR3 length is 15 residues. The germline CDR1 and CDR2 sequences are MNHEY and SMNVEV (reference sequence). Trimming pared 1 base from V and 0 bases from J, leaving 10 bases between. The CDR3 spells CASSLYQGTSYEQYF. The CDR3 bases are TGTGCCAGCAGTTTATACCAGGGGACCTCCTACGAGCAGTACTTC.

The V and J genes are TRBV19 and TRBJ2-2; possibly TRBD2 for D (6 bases). CDR3 length: 15 amino acids. V lost 7 bases and J 1 base, leaving 13 bases between the germline ends. Germline V CDR1 and CDR2: LNHDA, SQIVND (reference sequence). This chain's CDR3 is CASTIGGLNTGELFF. CDR3 nucleotides: TGTGCCAGTACGATCGGGGGTCTGAACACCGGGGAGCTGTTTTTT.

The rearrangement uses TRBV2 and TRBJ1-1, with no clear D. With 7 bases removed from V and 4 bases from J, the gap between germline ends came to 16 bases. This CDR3 spans 14 amino acids. Germline CDR1 is SNHLY and CDR2 is FYNNEI. The CDR3, as DNA: TGTGCCAGCACTAGCCTGGGGAGGATCACTGAAGCTTTCTTT. Protein sequence: CASTSLGRITEAFF.